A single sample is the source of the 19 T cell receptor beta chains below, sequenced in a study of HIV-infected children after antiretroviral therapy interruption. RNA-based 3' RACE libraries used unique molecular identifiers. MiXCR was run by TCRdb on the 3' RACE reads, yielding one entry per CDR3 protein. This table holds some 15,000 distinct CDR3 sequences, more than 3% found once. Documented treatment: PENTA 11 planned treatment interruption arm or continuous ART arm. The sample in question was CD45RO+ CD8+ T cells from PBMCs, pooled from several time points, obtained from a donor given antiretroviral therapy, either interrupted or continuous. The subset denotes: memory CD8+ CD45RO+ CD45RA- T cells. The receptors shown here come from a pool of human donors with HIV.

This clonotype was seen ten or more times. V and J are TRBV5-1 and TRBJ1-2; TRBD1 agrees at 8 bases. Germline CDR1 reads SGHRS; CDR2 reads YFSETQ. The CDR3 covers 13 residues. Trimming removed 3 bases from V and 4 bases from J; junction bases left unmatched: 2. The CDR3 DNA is TGCGCCAGCAGCTGGACAGGGTTCTATGGCTACACCTTC. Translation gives CASSWTGFYGYTF.

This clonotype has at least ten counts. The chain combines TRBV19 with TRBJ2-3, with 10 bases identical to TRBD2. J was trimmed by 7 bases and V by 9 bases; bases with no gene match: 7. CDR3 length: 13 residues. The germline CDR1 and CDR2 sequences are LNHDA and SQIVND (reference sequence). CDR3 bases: TGTGCCAGCCTAGCGGGGGCCGAGAATACGCAGTATTTT. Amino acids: CASLAGAENTQYF.

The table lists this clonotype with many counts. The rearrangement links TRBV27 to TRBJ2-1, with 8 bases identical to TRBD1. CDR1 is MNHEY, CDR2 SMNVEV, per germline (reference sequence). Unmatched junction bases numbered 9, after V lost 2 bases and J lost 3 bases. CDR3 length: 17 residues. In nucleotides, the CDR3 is TGTGCCAGCAGTTTAAATCCCCCCGGGACAGGCTACAATGAGCAGTTCTTC. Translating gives CASSLNPPGTGYNEQFF.

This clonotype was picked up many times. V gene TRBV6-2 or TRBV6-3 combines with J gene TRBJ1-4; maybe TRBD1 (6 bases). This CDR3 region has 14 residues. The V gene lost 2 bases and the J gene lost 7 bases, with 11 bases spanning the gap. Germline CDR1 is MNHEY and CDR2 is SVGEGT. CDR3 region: CASSYEGDVEKLFF. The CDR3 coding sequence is TGTGCCAGCAGTTACGAGGGGGACGTTGAAAAACTGTTTTTT.

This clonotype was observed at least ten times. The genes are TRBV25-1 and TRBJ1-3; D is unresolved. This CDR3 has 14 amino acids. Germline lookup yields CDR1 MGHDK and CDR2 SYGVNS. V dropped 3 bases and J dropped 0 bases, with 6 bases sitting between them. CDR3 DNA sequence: TGTGCCAGCAGTGAGGGGAGCTCTGGAAACACCATATATTTT. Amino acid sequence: CASSEGSSGNTIYF.

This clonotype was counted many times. CDR3 coding DNA: TGTGCCACCAGCCGACAGGGGGAGTACACCGGGGAGCTGTTTTTT. Translation: CATSRQGEYTGELFF. The chain uses TRBV24-1 and TRBJ2-2; 9 bases agree with TRBD1. The J segment lost 3 bases and the V segment lost 7 bases, leaving 5 bases of the junction unmatched. The CDR3 covers 15 residues. Germline CDR1 and CDR2: KGHDR and SFDVKD.

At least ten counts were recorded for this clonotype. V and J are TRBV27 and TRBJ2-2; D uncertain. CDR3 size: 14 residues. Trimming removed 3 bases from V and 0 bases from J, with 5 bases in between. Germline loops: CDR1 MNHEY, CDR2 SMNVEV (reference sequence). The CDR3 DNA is TGTGCCAGCAGTTTCAATTCGAACACCGGGGAGCTGTTTTTT. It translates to CASSFNSNTGELFF.

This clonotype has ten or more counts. CDR3 sequence: CASSLIRDSPYEQYF. The CDR3, as DNA: TGTGCCAGCAGCCTCATCCGGGACAGCCCGTACGAGCAGTACTTC. The chain couples TRBV28 to TRBJ2-7; 7 bases align to TRBD1. There are 15 residues in the CDR3. V trimming: 6 bases; J trimming: 4 bases; junction bases outside the gene matches: 12. Germline loops: CDR1 MDHEN, CDR2 SYDVKM.

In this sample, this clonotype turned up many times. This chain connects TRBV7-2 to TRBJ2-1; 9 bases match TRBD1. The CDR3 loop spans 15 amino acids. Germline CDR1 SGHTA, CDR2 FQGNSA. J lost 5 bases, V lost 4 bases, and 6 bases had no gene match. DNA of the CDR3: TGTGCCAGCAGCTCAGGACAGGGGATGAACAATGAGCAGTTCTTC. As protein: CASSSGQGMNNEQFF.

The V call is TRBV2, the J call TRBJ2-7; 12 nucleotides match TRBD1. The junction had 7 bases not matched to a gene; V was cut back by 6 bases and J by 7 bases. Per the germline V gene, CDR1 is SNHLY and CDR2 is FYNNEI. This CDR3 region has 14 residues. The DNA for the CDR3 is TGTGCCAGCAGCGAGGGACAGGGGGCGGGAGAGCAGTACTTC. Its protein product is CASSEGQGAGEQYF.

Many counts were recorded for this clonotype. The CDR3 loop reads CSARGQQEYTEAFF. The CDR3, as DNA: TGCAGTGCTAGAGGTCAACAGGAGTACACTGAAGCTTTCTTT. The chain combines TRBV20-1 with TRBJ1-1, with TRBD1 as a possible D gene (5 bases). Trimming stripped 1 base from V and 3 bases from J, with 12 bases between. This CDR3 spans 14 amino acids. In germline, CDR1 is DFQATT, CDR2 SNEGSKA (reference sequence).

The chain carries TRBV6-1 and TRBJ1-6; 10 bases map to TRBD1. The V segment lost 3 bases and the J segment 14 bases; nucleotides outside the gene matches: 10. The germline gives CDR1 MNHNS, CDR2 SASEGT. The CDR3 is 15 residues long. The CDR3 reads CASSDPPGQGITLHF. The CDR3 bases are TGTGCCAGCAGTGACCCCCCGGGACAGGGGATCACCCTCCACTTT.

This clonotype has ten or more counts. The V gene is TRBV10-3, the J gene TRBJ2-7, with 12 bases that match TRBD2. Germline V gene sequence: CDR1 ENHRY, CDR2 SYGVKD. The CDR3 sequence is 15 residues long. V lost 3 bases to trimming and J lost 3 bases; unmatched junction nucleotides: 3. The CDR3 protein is CAISDASGGGYEQYF. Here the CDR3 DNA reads TGTGCCATCAGTGACGCTAGCGGGGGGGGCTACGAGCAGTACTTC.

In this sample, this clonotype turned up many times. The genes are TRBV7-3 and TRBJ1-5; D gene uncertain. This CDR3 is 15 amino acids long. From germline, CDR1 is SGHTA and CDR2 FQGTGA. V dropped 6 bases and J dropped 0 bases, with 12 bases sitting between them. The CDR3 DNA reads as TGTGCCAGCAGGGGAGCAAGGTATAGCAATCAGCCCCAGCATTTT. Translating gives CASRGARYSNQPQHF.

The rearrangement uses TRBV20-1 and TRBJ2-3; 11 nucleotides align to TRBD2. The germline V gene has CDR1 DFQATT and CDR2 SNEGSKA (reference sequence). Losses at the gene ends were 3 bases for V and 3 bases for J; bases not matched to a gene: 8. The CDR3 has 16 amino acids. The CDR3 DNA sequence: TGCAGTGCTAGGAAAGTACTAGCGGGGGAGACAGATACGCAGTATTTT. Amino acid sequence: CSARKVLAGETDTQYF.

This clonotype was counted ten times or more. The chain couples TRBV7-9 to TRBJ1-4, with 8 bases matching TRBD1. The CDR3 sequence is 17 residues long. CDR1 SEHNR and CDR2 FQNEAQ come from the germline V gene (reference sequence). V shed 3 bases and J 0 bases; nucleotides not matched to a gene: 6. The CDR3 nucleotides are TGTGCCAGCAGCTTCACCGGGACAGGAGCAACTAATGAAAAACTGTTTTTT. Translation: CASSFTGTGATNEKLFF.

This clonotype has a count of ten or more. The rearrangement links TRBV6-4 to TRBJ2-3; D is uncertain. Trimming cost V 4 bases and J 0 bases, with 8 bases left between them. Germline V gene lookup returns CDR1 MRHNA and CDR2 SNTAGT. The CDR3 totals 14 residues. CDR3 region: CASSAGASTDTQYF. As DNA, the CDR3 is TGTGCCAGCAGTGCGGGTGCTAGCACAGATACGCAGTATTTT.

CDR3 in amino acids: CASSLEEYGYTF. CDR3 coding DNA: TGTGCCAGCAGCTTAGAAGAGTATGGCTACACCTTC. The chain couples TRBV7-2 to TRBJ1-2; D unclear. The CDR3 runs 12 residues. Germline V gene sequence: CDR1 SGHTA, CDR2 FQGNSA. The V end was cut by 1 base, the J end by 5 bases, with 5 bases between. Combining the CDR3 with reference TRBV7-2 and TRBJ1-2 gives the whole variable domain GAGVSQSPSNKVTEKGKDVELRCDPISGHTALYWYRQSLGQGLEFLIYFQGNSAPDKSGLPSDRFSAERTGGSVSTLTIQRTQQEDSAVYLCASSLEEYGYTFGSGTRLTVV.

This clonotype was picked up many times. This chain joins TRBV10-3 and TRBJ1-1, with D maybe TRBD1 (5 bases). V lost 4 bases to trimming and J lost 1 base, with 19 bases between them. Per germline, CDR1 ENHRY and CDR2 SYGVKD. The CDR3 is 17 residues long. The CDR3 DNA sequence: TGTGCCATCAGTGTTCGTCTCTGGGGGTCGAGGAACACTGAAGCTTTCTTT. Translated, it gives CAISVRLWGSRNTEAFF.